The clone carrying this T cell receptor beta chain was seen once. This record comes from a study of blood T cell repertoires in COVID-19. The table came from immunoSEQ multiplex PCR; TCRdb's copy has only in-frame clones and leaves some out. The sample includes about 290,000 clones, roughly 89% of them seen just once. Germline CDR1 and CDR2: SGHDT and YYEEEE. The CDR3 length is 16 residues. Trimming removed 1 base at V and 0 bases at J, with 13 bases between. J is TRBJ1-1 and V is TRBV5-6, with D unclear. The sample comprised PBMCs or T cells enriched from blood (not recorded which). The TCR comes from a woman aged 40 to 49 who had recovered from COVID-19. The DNA of the CDR3 is TGTGCCAGCAGCTTGTTTGGTCGGGATATGAACACTGAAGCTTTCTTT. This sequence encodes CASSLFGRDMNTEAFF.